This entry features one T cell receptor (beta chain) sequence. TCRdb keeps only in-frame clones here, not all; method: immunoSEQ multiplex PCR. The top ten clones hold about 1.5% of a sample with 60,000 to 90,000 clones, 80% to 95% of them seen once. The data were taken from a study of T cell changes during pregnancy in multiple sclerosis. The CDR3 extends over 15 amino acids. V was pared by 6 bases and J by 4 bases, with 6 bases of the junction left unmatched. Germline V gene lookup returns CDR1 MNHNY and CDR2 SVGAGI (reference sequence). This receptor was taken from a female donor in good health, enrolled as a control in a pregnancy study. Sequencing was performed on peripheral blood, taken in the first trimester of pregnancy. The rearrangement joins TRBV6-6 to TRBJ2-2, with 9 bases that match TRBD2. The CDR3 sequence: CASRFSGRRTGELFF. In DNA, the CDR3 is TGTGCCAGCAGGTTTAGCGGGAGACGCACCGGGGAGCTGTTTTTT.